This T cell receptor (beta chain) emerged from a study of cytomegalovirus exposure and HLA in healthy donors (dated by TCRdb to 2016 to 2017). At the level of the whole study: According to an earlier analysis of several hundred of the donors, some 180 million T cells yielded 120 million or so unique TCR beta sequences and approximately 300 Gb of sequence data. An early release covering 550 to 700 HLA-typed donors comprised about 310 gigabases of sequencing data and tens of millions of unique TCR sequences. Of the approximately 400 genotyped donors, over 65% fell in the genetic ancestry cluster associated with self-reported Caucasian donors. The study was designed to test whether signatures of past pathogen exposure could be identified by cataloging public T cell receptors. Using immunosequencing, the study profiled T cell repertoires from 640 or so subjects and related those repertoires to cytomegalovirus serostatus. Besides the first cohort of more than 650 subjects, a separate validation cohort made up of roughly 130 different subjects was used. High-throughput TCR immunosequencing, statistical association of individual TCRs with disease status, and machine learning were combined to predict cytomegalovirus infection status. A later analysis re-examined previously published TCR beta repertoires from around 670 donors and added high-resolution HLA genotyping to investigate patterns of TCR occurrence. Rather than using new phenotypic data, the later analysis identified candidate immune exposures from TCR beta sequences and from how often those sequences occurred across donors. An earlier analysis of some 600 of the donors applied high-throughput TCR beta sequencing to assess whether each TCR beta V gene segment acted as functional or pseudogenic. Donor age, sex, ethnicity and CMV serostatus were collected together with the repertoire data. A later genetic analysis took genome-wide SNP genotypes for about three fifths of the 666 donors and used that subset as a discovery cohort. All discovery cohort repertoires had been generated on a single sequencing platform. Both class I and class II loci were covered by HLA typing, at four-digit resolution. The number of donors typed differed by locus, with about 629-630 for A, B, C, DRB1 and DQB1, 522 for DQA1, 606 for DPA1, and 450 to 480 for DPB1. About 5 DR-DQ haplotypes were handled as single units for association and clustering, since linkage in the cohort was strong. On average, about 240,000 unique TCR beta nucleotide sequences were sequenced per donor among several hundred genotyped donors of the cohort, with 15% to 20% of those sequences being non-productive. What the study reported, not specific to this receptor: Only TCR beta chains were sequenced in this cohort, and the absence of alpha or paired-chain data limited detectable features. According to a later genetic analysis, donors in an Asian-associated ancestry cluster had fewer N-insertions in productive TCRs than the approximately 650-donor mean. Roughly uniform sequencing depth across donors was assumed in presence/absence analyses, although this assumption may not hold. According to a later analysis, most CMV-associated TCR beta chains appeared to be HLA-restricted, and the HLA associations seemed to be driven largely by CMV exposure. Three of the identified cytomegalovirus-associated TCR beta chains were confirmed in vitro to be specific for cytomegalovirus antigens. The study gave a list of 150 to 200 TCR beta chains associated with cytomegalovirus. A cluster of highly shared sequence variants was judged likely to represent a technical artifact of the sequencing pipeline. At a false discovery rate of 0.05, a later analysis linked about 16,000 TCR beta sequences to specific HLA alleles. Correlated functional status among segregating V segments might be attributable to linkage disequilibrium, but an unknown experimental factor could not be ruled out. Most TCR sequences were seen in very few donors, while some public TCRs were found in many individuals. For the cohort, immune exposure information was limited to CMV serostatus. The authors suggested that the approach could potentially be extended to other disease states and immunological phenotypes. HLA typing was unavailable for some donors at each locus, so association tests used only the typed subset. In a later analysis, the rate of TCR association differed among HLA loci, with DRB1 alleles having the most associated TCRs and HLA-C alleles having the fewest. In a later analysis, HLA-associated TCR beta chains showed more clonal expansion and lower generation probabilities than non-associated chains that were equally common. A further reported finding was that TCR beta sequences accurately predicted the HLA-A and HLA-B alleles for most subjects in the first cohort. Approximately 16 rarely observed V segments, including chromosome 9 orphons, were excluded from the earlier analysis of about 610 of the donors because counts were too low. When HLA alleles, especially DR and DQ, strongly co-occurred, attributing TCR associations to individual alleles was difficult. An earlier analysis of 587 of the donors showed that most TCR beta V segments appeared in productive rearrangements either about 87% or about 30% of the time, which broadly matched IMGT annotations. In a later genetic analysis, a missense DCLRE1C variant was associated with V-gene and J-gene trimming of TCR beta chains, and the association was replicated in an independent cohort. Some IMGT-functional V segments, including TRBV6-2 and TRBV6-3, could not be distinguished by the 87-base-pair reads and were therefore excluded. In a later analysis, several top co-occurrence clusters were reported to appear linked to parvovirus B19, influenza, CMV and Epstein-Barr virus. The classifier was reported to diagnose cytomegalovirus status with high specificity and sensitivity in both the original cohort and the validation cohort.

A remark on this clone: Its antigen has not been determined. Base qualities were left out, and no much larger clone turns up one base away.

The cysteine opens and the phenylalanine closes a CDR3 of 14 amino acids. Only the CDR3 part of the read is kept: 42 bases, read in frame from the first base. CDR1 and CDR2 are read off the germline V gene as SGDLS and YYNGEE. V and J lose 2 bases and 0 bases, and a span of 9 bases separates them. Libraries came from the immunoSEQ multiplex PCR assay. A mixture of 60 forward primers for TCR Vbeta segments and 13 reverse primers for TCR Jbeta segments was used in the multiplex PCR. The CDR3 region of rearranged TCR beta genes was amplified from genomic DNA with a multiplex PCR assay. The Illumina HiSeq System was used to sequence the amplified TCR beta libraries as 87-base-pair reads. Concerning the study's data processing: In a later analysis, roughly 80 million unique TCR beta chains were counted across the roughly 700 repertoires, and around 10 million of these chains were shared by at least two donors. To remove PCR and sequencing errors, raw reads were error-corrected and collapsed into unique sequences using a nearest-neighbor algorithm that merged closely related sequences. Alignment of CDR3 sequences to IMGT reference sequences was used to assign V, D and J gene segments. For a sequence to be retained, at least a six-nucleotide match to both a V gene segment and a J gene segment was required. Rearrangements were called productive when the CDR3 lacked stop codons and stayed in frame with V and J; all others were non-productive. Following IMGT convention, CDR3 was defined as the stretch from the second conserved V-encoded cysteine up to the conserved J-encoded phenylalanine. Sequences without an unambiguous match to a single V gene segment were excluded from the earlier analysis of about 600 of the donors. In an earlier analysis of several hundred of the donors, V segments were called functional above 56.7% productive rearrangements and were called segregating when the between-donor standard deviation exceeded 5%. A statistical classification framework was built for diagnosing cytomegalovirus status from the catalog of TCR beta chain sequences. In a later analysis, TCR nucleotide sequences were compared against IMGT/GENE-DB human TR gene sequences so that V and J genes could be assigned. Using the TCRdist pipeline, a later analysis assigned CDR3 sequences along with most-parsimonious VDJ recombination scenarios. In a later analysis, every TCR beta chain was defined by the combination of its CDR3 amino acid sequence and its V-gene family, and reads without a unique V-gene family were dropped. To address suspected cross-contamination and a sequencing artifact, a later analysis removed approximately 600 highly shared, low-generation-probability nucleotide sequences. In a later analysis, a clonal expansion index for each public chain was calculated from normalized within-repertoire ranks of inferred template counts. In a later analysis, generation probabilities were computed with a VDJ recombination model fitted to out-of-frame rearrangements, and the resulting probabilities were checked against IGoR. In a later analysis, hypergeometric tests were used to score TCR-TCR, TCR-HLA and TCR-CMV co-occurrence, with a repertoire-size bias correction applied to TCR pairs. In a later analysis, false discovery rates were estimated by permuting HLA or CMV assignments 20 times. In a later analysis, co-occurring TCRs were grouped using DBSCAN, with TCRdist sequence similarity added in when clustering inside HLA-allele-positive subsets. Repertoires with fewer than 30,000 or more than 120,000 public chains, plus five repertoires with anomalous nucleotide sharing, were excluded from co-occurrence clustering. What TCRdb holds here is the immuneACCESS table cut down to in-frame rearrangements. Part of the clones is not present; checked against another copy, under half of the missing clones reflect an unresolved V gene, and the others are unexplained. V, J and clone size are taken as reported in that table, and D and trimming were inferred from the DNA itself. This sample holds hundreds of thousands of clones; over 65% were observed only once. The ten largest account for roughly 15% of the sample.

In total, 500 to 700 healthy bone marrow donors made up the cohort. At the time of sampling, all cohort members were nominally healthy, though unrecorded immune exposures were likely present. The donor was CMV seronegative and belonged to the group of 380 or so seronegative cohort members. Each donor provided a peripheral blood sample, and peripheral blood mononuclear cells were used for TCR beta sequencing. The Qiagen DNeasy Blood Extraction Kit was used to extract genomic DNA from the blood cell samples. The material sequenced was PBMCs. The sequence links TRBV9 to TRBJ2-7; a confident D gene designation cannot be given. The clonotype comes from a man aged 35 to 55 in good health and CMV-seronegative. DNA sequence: TGTGCCAGCAGCGTCTCGACACCCTCCTACGAGCAGTACTTC. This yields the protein CASSVSTPSYEQYF.